These 20 T cell receptor beta chains originate from one sample sequenced in a study of shared clonotypes between healthy human individuals. Sequenced by immunoSEQ multiplex PCR; TCRdb stores in-frame clones only, minus some. The data hold around 500,000 clones, with 70% to 80% observed a single time. Sample: PBMCs. Every receptor here comes from a woman in her thirties or forties in good health. Some clones in this sample may be carry-over from other donors' samples.

This chain connects TRBV27 to TRBJ1-1; D remains unclear. Trimming stripped 3 bases from V and 1 base from J, with 6 bases between. CDR3 length equals 13 residues. Germline V gene lookup returns CDR1 MNHEY and CDR2 SMNVEV (reference sequence). The CDR3 DNA is TGTGCCAGCAGTTTCCAGCAGAACACTGAAGCTTTCTTT. As protein: CASSFQQNTEAFF.

The rearrangement joins TRBV7-9 to TRBJ1-2, with D unclear. This CDR3 contains 13 residues. V was shortened by 3 bases and J by 3 bases, with 8 bases between the two germline ends. Germline V gene lookup returns CDR1 SEHNR and CDR2 FQNEAQ (reference sequence). CDR3 protein: CASSFGPYYGYTF. The CDR3 DNA reads as TGTGCCAGCAGCTTTGGTCCGTACTATGGCTACACCTTC.

Worth noting for this clone: The junction differs from germline at one of its ends, possibly a read error. The chain couples TRBV28 to TRBJ2-7; possible D gene TRBD1, 6 bases. The CDR3 totals 14 residues. In germline, CDR1 is MDHEN, CDR2 SYDVKM. CDR3 in amino acids: CASSPPGHHYEQCF. CDR3 sequence (DNA): TGTGCCAGCAGTCCGCCGGGACACCACTACGAGCAGTGCTTC.

This sequence joins TRBV7-9 and TRBJ2-7, with 8 bases identical to TRBD2. Trimming took 5 bases from V and 2 from J; bases not matched to a gene: 2. This CDR3 comprises 13 residues. The germline CDR1 and CDR2 sequences are SEHNR and FQNEAQ (reference sequence). CDR3 sequence (DNA): TGTGCCAGCAGCAGCGGGAGTACCTACGAGCAGTACTTC. As protein: CASSSGSTYEQYF.

This rearrangement joins TRBV28 to TRBJ2-2; D is perhaps TRBD2 (5 bases). The V gene's germline CDR1 is MDHEN and CDR2 SYDVKM. Trimming took off 2 bases at V and 17 bases at J, with 15 bases between the two ends. This CDR3 comprises 12 residues. The CDR3 spells CASSLRETRCFF. CDR3 DNA sequence: TGTGCCAGCAGTTTAAGGGAGACCCGCTGTTTTTTT.

The sample holds a few counts of this clone. The chain couples TRBV9 to TRBJ2-3; no clear D. V shed 4 bases and J shed 6 bases, with 21 bases lying between them. From germline, CDR1 is SGDLS and CDR2 YYNGEE. This CDR3 region has 16 residues. The CDR3 loop reads CASSPLWILGGDTQYF. CDR3 nucleotides: TGTGCCAGCAGCCCCCTTTGGATTCTGGGTGGTGATACGCAGTATTTT. Filled out from reference TRBV9 and TRBJ2-3, the complete variable domain reads DSGVTQTPKHLITATGQRVTLRCSPRSGDLSVYWYQQSLDQGLQFLIQYYNGEERAKGNILERFSAQQFPDLHSELNLSSLELGDSALYFCASSPLWILGGDTQYFGPGTRLTVL.

The CDR3 bases are TGTGCCAGCAGCTTAGAAGGGGGAGCCCTTACGCAGTATTTT. Translating gives CASSLEGGALTQYF. The chain employs TRBV7-9 and TRBJ2-3; D is possibly TRBD1 (6 bases). Germline CDR1 reads SEHNR; CDR2 reads FQNEAQ (reference sequence). Trimming removed 1 base from V and 8 bases from J, with 13 bases in between. The CDR3 has 14 amino acids.

This clone appeared a single time. CDR3 sequence: CSVAGFAYEQYF. The CDR3 DNA is TGCAGCGTTGCGGGGTTTGCCTACGAGCAGTACTTC. V gene TRBV29-1 combines with J gene TRBJ2-7, with D perhaps TRBD2 (5 bases). The ends were cut back, 4 bases at V and 2 bases at J, with 9 bases in the middle. CDR1 and CDR2 from the germline V gene are SQVTM and ANQGSEA. The CDR3 spans 12 residues.

V and J are TRBV7-2 and TRBJ2-5; a possible D gene is TRBD1 (5 bases). The germline CDR1 and CDR2 sequences are SGHTA and FQGNSA. The CDR3 totals 15 residues. V was cut by 1 base and J by 7 bases, with 16 bases left in between. The CDR3 DNA reads as TGTGCCAGCAGCTTAGGTCAGGGCGGTGGACGGACCCAGTACTTC. It translates to CASSLGQGGGRTQYF.

The rearrangement joins TRBV5-6 to TRBJ2-7; TRBD2 might be the D (5 bases). V lost 4 bases and J 3 bases, leaving 14 bases between the germline ends. Germline V gene sequence: CDR1 SGHDT, CDR2 YYEEEE. The length of the CDR3 is 14 residues. The CDR3 sequence: CASSTTRGSYEQYF. The DNA of the CDR3 is TGTGCCAGCAGCACAACGAGAGGGAGCTACGAGCAGTACTTC.

The chain combines TRBV28 with TRBJ2-3; D gene unclear. The CDR3 runs to 14 residues. Trimming took off 4 bases at V and 1 base at J, with 9 bases between the two ends. CDR1 and CDR2 from the germline V gene are MDHEN and SYDVKM. CDR3 residues: CASSSPARTDTQYF. The DNA for the CDR3 is TGTGCCAGCAGTTCCCCGGCCCGCACAGATACGCAGTATTTT. The variable domain in full, with the rest retrieved from reference TRBV28 and TRBJ2-3, is DVKVTQSSRYLVKRTGEKVFLECVQDMDHENMFWYRQDPGLGLRLIYFSYDVKMKEKGDIPEGYSVSREKKERFSLILESASTNQTSMYLCASSSPARTDTQYFGPGTRLTVL.

As to this clone: With a much larger clone just one base away, this may be a read error. V usage is TRBV29-1 and J usage is TRBJ2-5; a weak D match, TRBD2 (5 bases). The CDR3 is 11 residues long. Trimming left V 8 bases short and J 5 bases short, with 12 bases between. The germline V gene has CDR1 SQVTM and CDR2 ANQGSEA. CDR3 coding DNA: TGCAGCATACTACTAGGGGAGACCCAGTACTTC. This encodes CSILLGETQYF.

The chain joins TRBV5-1 to TRBJ1-4, with 10 nucleotides matching TRBD1. Looked up from germline, CDR1 is SGHRS and CDR2 is YFSETQ. The length of the CDR3 is 15 residues. The J segment lost 6 bases and the V segment lost 3 bases, leaving 5 bases of the junction unmatched. The CDR3 spells CASSYTGTGDEKLFF. The CDR3 DNA reads as TGCGCCAGCAGCTATACCGGGACAGGGGATGAAAAACTGTTTTTT.

This chain connects TRBV28 to TRBJ2-5; perhaps TRBD2 as D (5 bases). This CDR3 has 13 residues. The germline CDR1 and CDR2 sequences are MDHEN and SYDVKM. The V end was cut by 3 bases, the J end by 2 bases, with 7 bases between. CDR3 coding DNA: TGTGCCAGCAGTTTTACTAGGCAAGAGACCCAGTACTTC. This encodes CASSFTRQETQYF.

The chain carries TRBV28 and TRBJ1-5, with D possibly being TRBD1 (5 bases). The CDR3 totals 18 residues. V was trimmed by 3 bases and J by 4 bases, leaving 22 bases between them. Per germline, CDR1 MDHEN and CDR2 SYDVKM. For the CDR3, the DNA is TGTGCCAGCAGTTTCATGGTTAACCTTGGGGCCCTGAATCAGCCCCAGCATTTT. Translated, it gives CASSFMVNLGALNQPQHF.

The chain uses TRBV5-1 and TRBJ1-1; D possibly corresponds to TRBD1 (6 bases). V shed 0 bases and J shed 1 base, with 10 bases lying between them. This CDR3 is built from 15 residues. The germline V gene has CDR1 SGHRS and CDR2 YFSETQ. CDR3 loop: CASSLAGQSNTEAFF. DNA for the CDR3: TGCGCCAGCAGCTTGGCCGGACAGTCGAACACTGAAGCTTTCTTT.

The chain is built from TRBV20-1 and TRBJ2-3; D not certain. V was shortened by 3 bases and J by 9 bases, with 10 bases between the two germline ends. There are 11 residues in the CDR3. Germline-derived CDR1 and CDR2 are DFQATT and SNEGSKA (reference sequence). The CDR3 is CSARQVITQYF. The CDR3 DNA follows: TGCAGTGCTAGGCAGGTGATAACGCAGTATTTT.

The chain joins TRBV15 to TRBJ2-7; no firm D call. Germline V gene sequence: CDR1 LNHNV, CDR2 YYDKDF (reference sequence). V lost 6 bases, J lost 0 bases, and 15 bases lay in between. This CDR3 spans 15 amino acids. This CDR3 is CATSPTGLVSYEQYF. DNA of the CDR3: TGTGCCACCAGTCCAACGGGTTTGGTCTCCTACGAGCAGTACTTC.

This clone was detected ten times or more. The V gene is TRBV28, the J gene TRBJ1-5; no clear D gene. The CDR3 spans 12 residues. In germline, CDR1 is MDHEN, CDR2 SYDVKM. V lost 6 bases to trimming and J lost 9 bases, with 12 bases between them. The CDR3 loop is CASRDQVGPQHF. CDR3 sequence (DNA): TGTGCCAGCAGGGATCAGGTAGGGCCCCAGCATTTT.

The rearrangement links TRBV7-6 to TRBJ2-3; 7 nucleotides line up with TRBD2. Germline trimming cut 6 bases from V and 3 bases from J; bases unmatched to any gene: 3. The germline V gene encodes CDR1 SGHVS and CDR2 FNYEAQ. This CDR3 is 13 amino acids long. CDR3 bases: TGTGCCAGCAGGATAGCGGGTACAGATACGCAGTATTTT. This codes for CASRIAGTDTQYF. Full variable domain (rest looked up from reference TRBV7-6 and TRBJ2-3): GAGVSQSPRYKVTKRGQDVALRCDPISGHVSLYWYRQALGQGPEFLTYFNYEAQQDKSGLPNDRFSAERPEGSISTLTIQRTEQRDSAMYRCASRIAGTDTQYFGPGTRLTVL.